This T cell receptor beta chain was documented in a study of blood T cell repertoires in COVID-19. Methods used by the authors: Reference gene primer amplification gave nucleated cell count estimates. This table comes from immunoSEQ multiplex PCR, and its TCRdb copy is limited to in-frame clones, with some not included. V and J calls and clone size come straight from that table; D and trimming were deduced from the DNA. In the table there are roughly 200,000 clones, around three quarters of which are singletons. This CDR3 has 15 amino acids. In germline, CDR1 is SNHLY, CDR2 FYNNEI. The V gene lost 6 bases and the J gene lost 1 base, with 14 bases spanning the gap.

The TCR comes from an older man with active or convalescent COVID-19. The sequenced material came from peripheral blood. This chain connects TRBV2 to TRBJ2-3, with a possible D match to TRBD2 (6 bases). In DNA form, the CDR3 reads TGTGCCAGCAGCGCCAGTAGCGGTGGCACAGATACGCAGTATTTT. It translates to CASSASSGGTDTQYF. Variable domain in full (rest from reference TRBV2 and TRBJ2-3): EPEVTQTPSHQVTQMGQEVILRCVPISNHLYFYWYRQILGQKVEFLVSFYNNEISEKSEIFDDQFSVERPDGSNFTLKIRSTKLEDSAMYFCASSASSGGTDTQYFGPGTRLTVL.